The 24 T cell receptor beta chains in this list originate from one sample, sequenced in a study of blood T cell repertoires in COVID-19 (dated by TCRdb to the early 2020s). The protocol used for the library was the immunoSEQ multiplex PCR assay. This immuneACCESS table, as held by TCRdb, lists in-frame sequences with V and J called but not all clones. Of the missing ones, under half trace to an unresolved V gene in checked studies; the others have no known cause. The sample table records 120,000 to 150,000 clones; about nine tenths of these occur just once. The ten largest clonotypes hold roughly 28% of the sample. The sample was peripheral blood. Source of these receptors: a human donor in a cohort sampled during active COVID-19.

The chain links TRBV19 to TRBJ1-1, with D possibly being TRBD1 (5 bases). Germline CDR1 is LNHDA and CDR2 is SQIVND (reference sequence). Trimming took 7 bases from V and 0 from J, leaving 18 bases between them. The CDR3 is made up of 16 amino acids. The chain's CDR3 is CASTLGGVRMNTEAFF. The CDR3 DNA reads as TGTGCCAGTACCCTAGGAGGGGTCAGGATGAACACTGAAGCTTTCTTT.

The chain links TRBV19 to TRBJ2-7; maybe TRBD1 (6 bases). CDR1 is LNHDA and CDR2 is SQIVND in the germline V gene (reference sequence). The V and J ends lost 3 bases and 3 bases respectively, with 15 bases between them. This CDR3 is built from 15 residues. CDR3 DNA sequence: TGTGCCAGTAGTATCGGGGCAGGGGCCTTCTACGAGCAGTACTTC. Protein: CASSIGAGAFYEQYF.

The chain is built from TRBV28 and TRBJ1-2, with D possibly TRBD1 on 5 matching bases. Germline CDR1 reads MDHEN; CDR2 reads SYDVKM. This CDR3 comprises 15 residues. Deletions cut 2 bases from V and 6 bases from J, with 16 bases between. This CDR3 is CASSLVAGKVNGYTF. CDR3 nucleotides: TGTGCCAGCAGTTTAGTGGCAGGGAAGGTAAATGGCTACACCTTC.

CDR3 residues: CASSRDRGTNTEAFF. The CDR3 coding sequence is TGCGCCAGCAGCCGGGACAGGGGGACGAACACTGAAGCTTTCTTT. V and J are TRBV4-1 and TRBJ1-1; 11 bases line up with TRBD1. The CDR3 totals 15 residues. The ends lost 4 bases at V and 1 base at J; junction bases unmatched: 2. Germline assignment: CDR1 MGHRA and CDR2 YSYEKL.

The rearrangement links TRBV7-9 to TRBJ2-7; 8 bases are a match to TRBD1. The junction had 10 bases not matched to a gene; V was cut back by 1 base and J by 2 bases. Germline-derived CDR1 and CDR2 are SEHNR and FQNEAQ (reference sequence). The CDR3 has 17 amino acids. The CDR3 DNA reads TGTGCCAGCAGCTTAGGGAGGACAGGGACGACACCCTACGAGCAGTACTTC. Its translation is CASSLGRTGTTPYEQYF.

The chain has TRBV6-4 and TRBJ1-1, with 8 bases that match TRBD1. V trimming: 6 bases; J trimming: 1 base; junction bases outside the gene matches: 4. The CDR3 is 14 residues long. Germline CDR1 and CDR2: MRHNA and SNTAGT. CDR3 DNA sequence: TGTGCCAGCAGGCGACAGGGGAAGAACACTGAAGCTTTCTTT. It translates to CASRRQGKNTEAFF.

V gene TRBV9 combines with J gene TRBJ2-1, with D tentatively TRBD2 (6 bases). The ends were cut back, 1 base at V and 5 bases at J, with 13 bases in the middle. The CDR3 is 15 amino acids. Germline assignment: CDR1 SGDLS and CDR2 YYNGEE. For the CDR3, the DNA is TGTGCCAGCAGCGTAACGGGACTGTACAACAATGAGCAGTTCTTC. Translating gives CASSVTGLYNNEQFF.

This chain links TRBV11-3 with TRBJ1-4, with 7 bases aligning to TRBD1. CDR3 length equals 18 residues. V dropped 4 bases and J dropped 0; count of bases not matched to a gene: 11. Germline V gene data show CDR1 as SGHNT and CDR2 as YENEEA. The CDR3, as DNA: TGTGCCAGCAGCTCGGGGGGGACAGCCTCCTCAACTAATGAAAAACTGTTTTTT. Translation: CASSSGGTASSTNEKLFF.

V gene TRBV9 combines with J gene TRBJ1-1; D possibly corresponds to TRBD1 (5 bases). V lost 3 bases, J lost 4 bases, and 10 bases lay in between. From germline, CDR1 is SGDLS and CDR2 YYNGEE. The CDR3 runs to 13 residues. The CDR3 protein is CASSAQGTTEAFF. The CDR3 bases are TGTGCCAGCAGCGCCCAGGGAACCACTGAAGCTTTCTTT.

V is TRBV29-1 and J is TRBJ2-3; 8 bases align to TRBD1. V shed 7 bases, J shed 5 bases, and the junction held 8 bases outside the gene matches. The CDR3 loop spans 13 amino acids. Germline V gene sequence: CDR1 SQVTM, CDR2 ANQGSEA. The DNA for the CDR3 is TGCAGCGCATACAGGGGGTTTAGAGATACGCAGTATTTT. Protein product: CSAYRGFRDTQYF.

This clone was seen just once. The chain has TRBV9 and TRBJ2-1, with TRBD2 matching 10 bases. Trimming cost V 5 bases and J 7 bases; bases outside gene matches: 9. The CDR3 is made up of 15 amino acids. The germline CDR1 and CDR2 sequences are SGDLS and YYNGEE. CDR3 DNA: TGTGCCAGCAGTGGCGCGGGACTAGCGAGTAATGAGCAGTTCTTC. Residues: CASSGAGLASNEQFF.

Here the CDR3 reads CASSSGVSNEKLFF. The CDR3 nucleotides are TGTGCCAGCAGCTCAGGGGTTTCTAATGAAAAACTGTTTTTT. The chain recombines TRBV7-6 with TRBJ1-4; D is possibly TRBD1 (6 bases). V shed 4 bases and J shed 3 bases, with 9 bases lying between them. The germline V gene has CDR1 SGHVS and CDR2 FNYEAQ. This CDR3 spans 14 amino acids.

The chain couples TRBV4-1 to TRBJ2-6; D call uncertain. Between the trimmed V and J ends, which lost 2 bases and 0 bases, there was a span of 17 bases. The CDR3 covers 19 residues. Germline values: CDR1 MGHRA, CDR2 YSYEKL. For the CDR3, the DNA is TGCGCCAGCAGCCAATTTTATGGCAGTCGCAGCTCTGGGGCCAACGTCCTGACTTTC. It specifies CASSQFYGSRSSGANVLTF.

V gene TRBV5-4 combines with J gene TRBJ2-5, with TRBD2 matching over 8 bases. Germline CDR1 is SGHNT and CDR2 is YYREEE (reference sequence). The CDR3 is made up of 16 amino acids. Losses at the gene ends were 0 bases for V and 7 bases for J; bases not matched to a gene: 11. The CDR3 sequence: CASSLAGAGGPRTQYF. DNA for the CDR3: TGTGCCAGCAGCTTGGCCGGTGCGGGGGGTCCCCGGACCCAGTACTTC.

The chain employs TRBV6-5 and TRBJ2-7, with TRBD1 identical over 7 bases. This CDR3 contains 14 residues. Germline CDR1 and CDR2: MNHEY and SVGAGI. Trimming at V came to 8 bases and at J to 3 bases, leaving 10 bases not matched to a gene. CDR3 nucleotide sequence: TGTGCCAGCTCGTCCGGGACAGCGTTCTACGAGCAGTACTTC. Protein sequence: CASSSGTAFYEQYF.

This clone has more than one count but fewer than ten. This chain connects TRBV20-1 to TRBJ1-1; D gene uncertain. Germline CDR1 is DFQATT and CDR2 is SNEGSKA (reference sequence). Trimming removed 4 bases at V and 2 bases at J, with 5 bases between. The CDR3 has 11 residues. The CDR3 is CSAIINTEAFF. CDR3 coding DNA: TGCAGTGCTATAATCAACACTGAAGCTTTCTTT.

The gene calls are TRBV10-3 and TRBJ2-1; perhaps TRBD2 as D (6 bases). The CDR3 is 15 amino acids. Trimming stripped 7 bases from V and 0 bases from J, with 13 bases between. Germline lookup yields CDR1 ENHRY and CDR2 SYGVKD. This CDR3 reads CAITRGGASYNEQFF. In DNA, the CDR3 is TGTGCCATCACCCGTGGCGGGGCCTCCTACAATGAGCAGTTCTTC.

The rearrangement links TRBV3-1 (or the pseudogene TRBV3-2) to TRBJ1-5; perhaps TRBD1 as D (5 bases). The CDR3 sequence is 15 residues long. In germline, CDR1 is LGHDT, CDR2 YNNKEL (reference sequence). V gave up 5 bases and J gave up 1 base, with 12 bases separating them. The CDR3 DNA reads as TGTGCCAGCAGCTCCGGGGGAAGGAGCAATCAGCCCCAGCATTTT. Amino acids: CASSSGGRSNQPQHF.

In its sample, this clone was seen once. The CDR3 coding sequence is TGTGCCAGCAGCTCCACAGGGTCCCCATTTGAAGAGCAGTACTTC. Encoded protein: CASSSTGSPFEEQYF. The V call is TRBV7-3, the J call TRBJ2-7; the D gene is possibly TRBD1 (6 bases). Germline V CDR1 and CDR2: SGHTA, FQGTGA. The V and J ends lost 4 bases and 7 bases respectively, with 20 bases between them. This CDR3 is 15 amino acids long.

The chain combines TRBV10-1 with TRBJ2-3; D is possibly TRBD1 (6 bases). This CDR3 has 17 amino acids. The V gene's germline CDR1 is WNHNN and CDR2 SYGVQD (reference sequence). Trimming took off 3 bases at V and 0 bases at J, with 16 bases between the two ends. The CDR3 nucleotides read TGCGCCAGCAGTGATTTCCCCATGGGGACAAGCACAGATACGCAGTATTTT. Translating it yields CASSDFPMGTSTDTQYF.

V usage is TRBV18 and J usage is TRBJ2-2; D possibly corresponds to TRBD1 (5 bases). Trimming removed 3 bases at V and 6 bases at J, with 11 bases between. Germline V gene data show CDR1 as KGHSH and CDR2 as LQKENI. The CDR3 is made up of 14 amino acids. CDR3 protein: CASSPQGPAGELFF. For the CDR3, the DNA is TGTGCCAGCTCACCTCAGGGTCCCGCCGGGGAGCTGTTTTTT.

The V and J genes are TRBV4-1 and TRBJ1-6; maybe TRBD1 (5 bases). The CDR3 has 17 residues. CDR1 is MGHRA and CDR2 is YSYEKL in the germline V gene. The V end was cut by 6 bases, the J end by 7 bases, with 22 bases between. The CDR3, as DNA: TGCGCCAGCAGGCATGGGGCCCCCAGGGCCTTGAATTCACCCCTCCACTTT. This codes for CASRHGAPRALNSPLHF.

The V gene is TRBV3-1 (or the pseudogene TRBV3-2), the J gene TRBJ1-2; the match to TRBD1 covers 8 bases. The germline V gene has CDR1 LGHDT and CDR2 YNNKEL (reference sequence). The V and J ends lost 1 base and 1 base, in that order; junction bases with no gene match: 5. The CDR3 covers 16 residues. The CDR3 sequence: CASSQVLTGGNYGYTF. The DNA of the CDR3 is TGTGCCAGCAGCCAAGTTTTAACAGGGGGTAACTATGGCTACACCTTC.

This clone was seen more than once but under ten times. The chain has TRBV2 and TRBJ1-2; D ambiguous. Looked up from germline, CDR1 is SNHLY and CDR2 is FYNNEI. This CDR3 comprises 11 residues. Trimming pared 8 bases from V and 14 bases from J, leaving 18 bases between. The DNA of the CDR3 is TGTGCCAGCGGGCAGGAAATTCTCTTTACCTTC. As protein: CASGQEILFTF.